This T cell receptor (beta chain) was identified in a study of T cell responses to AZD1222 COVID-19 vaccine (dated by TCRdb to the early 2020s). With regard to the full study: TCR sequencing covered roughly 230 trial participants: around 210 given two doses of AZD1222 and 26 given two doses of MenACWY control vaccine. Trial participants were enrolled by age into 18-55, 56-69 and 70-plus year subgroups, with approximately 150, 30 and 60 TCR-sequenced participants respectively. General study outcomes and caveats: Because no samples from the day 14 peak response were available, repertoires could be characterized only after the peak T cell response. CD4 TCRs associated with the vaccine covered the entire spike protein, and the dominant responses were in regions 160-218 and 743-854. Participants were mostly white British and included more females than males, and it was suggested by the authors that clonal diversity may have been underestimated. Spike-specific TCR breadth and depth rose significantly after two AZD1222 doses compared with day 0 and with MenACWY recipients. Reportedly, close to half of the unique spike-specific TCRs recognized epitopes lying outside the regions that are mutated in the B.1.351 and B.1.1.7 variants. The 56-69-year group was small, and its depth increase did not reach significance, likely because of low power. Conclusions about previously exposed vaccinees were limited because only 5 or 6 AZD1222 recipients were SARS-CoV-2 seropositive at baseline.

In the germline V gene (reference sequence), CDR1 corresponds to PRHDT and CDR2 to FYEKMQ. Including cysteine and phenylalanine, the CDR3 has 16 amino acids. CDR3 DNA only is kept here, 48 bases in frame from base 1. V trim: 6 bases; J trim: 5 bases; unmatched bases: 10. What the time point label conveys for this sample: about 28 days (+/-7) after the second vaccine dose. AZD1222 recipients with second doses at about 4 weeks or about 12 weeks were pooled, because spike-specific TCR depth and breadth did not differ between schedules. Vaccinee samples were obtained from the UK trials COV001 and COV002, which included a single-blind randomized controlled phase 2/3 trial of AZD1222 (ChAdOx1 nCoV-19) in healthy adults. For TCRbeta chain sequencing, PBMC samples were collected from trial participants at day 0 and at day 28 after the second dose. For this clone: What this receptor recognizes is not known. No per-base quality is available; no much larger clone lies one base away.

The CDR3 regions of human TCRbeta chains were analyzed by immunosequencing. Regarding the original processing steps: TCRs in the repertoires were matched against a reference library of SARS-CoV-2-specific TCRs that had been generated with the MIRA antigen-specificity platform. Breadth was defined as the fraction of unique TCRs that were SARS-CoV-2-associated, and depth was defined as the fraction of total T cells that were SARS-CoV-2-associated. Each spike-specific TCR was assigned to its reactive spike region and to a CD4 or CD8 class using the MIRA data. Log10-transformed breadth and depth values were compared by one-way ANOVA with Sidak's multiple comparisons tests. The table comes from immuneACCESS by way of TCRdb, which keeps in-frame sequences with V and J called. Part of the clones is missing from these tables; in studies checked, under half for an unresolved V gene and the rest for unknown reasons. The D gene and trimming were derived from the DNA, and the V and J assignments and clone size from that table. A total of approximately 300,000 clones appear in this sample, approximately 94% of them only once. The ten largest clones represent 0.5% to 0.7% of the sample.

This specimen consisted of peripheral blood, obtained 28 days after the second AZD1222 dose. The sequence joins TRBV13 to TRBJ1-5, with 10 junctional bases fitting TRBD1. The origin of this receptor is an adult who received the AZD1222 COVID-19 vaccine. The CDR3 reads as follows: CASRSDRGREDQPQHF. The DNA reads TGTGCCAGCAGGAGCGACAGGGGGCGAGAGGATCAGCCCCAGCATTTT.